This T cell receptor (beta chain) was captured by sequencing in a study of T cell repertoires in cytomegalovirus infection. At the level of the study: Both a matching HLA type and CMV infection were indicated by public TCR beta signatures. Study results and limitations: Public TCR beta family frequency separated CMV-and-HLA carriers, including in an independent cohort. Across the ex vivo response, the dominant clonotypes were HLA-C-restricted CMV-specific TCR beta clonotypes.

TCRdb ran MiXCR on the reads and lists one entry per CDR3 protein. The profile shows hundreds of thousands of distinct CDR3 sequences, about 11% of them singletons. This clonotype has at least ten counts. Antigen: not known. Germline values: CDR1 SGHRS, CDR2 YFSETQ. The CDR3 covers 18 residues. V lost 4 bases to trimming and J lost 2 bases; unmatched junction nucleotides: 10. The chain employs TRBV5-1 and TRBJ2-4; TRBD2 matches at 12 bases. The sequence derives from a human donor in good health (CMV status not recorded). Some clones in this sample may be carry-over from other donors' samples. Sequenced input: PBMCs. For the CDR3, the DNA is TGCGCCAGCAGCCAGACTAGCGGGAGTTTGAGGTCCAAAAACATTCAGTACTTC. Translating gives CASSQTSGSLRSKNIQYF.